These 24 T cell receptor beta chains were sequenced from one sample in a study of blood T cell repertoires in COVID-19. The repertoire was sequenced with immunoSEQ multiplex PCR; TCRdb's copy has only in-frame clones and lacks some. The sample has 150,000 to 170,000 clones, less than 95% seen once; the top ten hold under 0.6%. The source material was peripheral blood. All receptors come from a man aged 45-65 years with acute or convalescent COVID-19.

J is TRBJ2-2 and V is TRBV9; 9 positions agree with TRBD1. The germline CDR1 and CDR2 sequences are SGDLS and YYNGEE. Trimming took 2 bases from V and 7 from J; bases not matched to a gene: 6. The CDR3 loop spans 15 amino acids. The CDR3 protein is CASSVYRGQSGELFF. The CDR3 nucleotides are TGTGCCAGCAGCGTGTACAGGGGGCAGAGCGGGGAGCTGTTTTTT.

The J gene is TRBJ2-7, the V gene TRBV27; a weak D match, TRBD1 (6 bases). The germline V and J ends were trimmed by 4 bases and 6 bases, with 19 bases remaining between them. From germline, CDR1 is MNHEY and CDR2 SMNVEV (reference sequence). This CDR3 has 15 residues. The CDR3 region has the DNA TGTGCCAGCAGTTCCCACTTACAGGGCTTAAGCGAGCAGTACTTC. Translated: CASSSHLQGLSEQYF.

This chain joins TRBV28 and TRBJ1-1, with D maybe TRBD1 (6 bases). CDR3 length: 14 amino acids. Germline CDR1 and CDR2: MDHEN and SYDVKM. V lost 6 bases and J 1 base, leaving 12 bases between the germline ends. CDR3 residues: CASRTGHWNTEAFF. The CDR3 DNA reads as TGTGCCAGCAGGACGGGACACTGGAACACTGAAGCTTTCTTT.

The V gene is TRBV6-5, the J gene TRBJ2-1; D uncertain. Germline assignment: CDR1 MNHEY and CDR2 SVGAGI. The CDR3 spans 13 residues. V was shortened by 6 bases and J by 4 bases, with 10 bases between the two germline ends. The CDR3 sequence: CASRDDSYNEQFF. The CDR3 nucleotides read TGTGCCAGCAGGGATGACTCATACAATGAGCAGTTCTTC.

This sequence joins TRBV6-5 and TRBJ2-7; weak D call: TRBD1 (6 bases). CDR1 MNHEY and CDR2 SVGAGI come from the germline V gene. The CDR3 is 14 residues long. Deletions cut 11 bases from V and 0 bases from J, with 17 bases between. CDR3 in DNA: TGTGCCTCAAACCGGGACACAATCTCCTACGAGCAGTACTTC. Translated, it gives CASNRDTISYEQYF.

The rearrangement links TRBV27 to TRBJ2-3, with 8 nucleotides matching TRBD2. V lost 3 bases, J lost 3 bases, and 5 bases stayed unmatched. The CDR3 runs to 15 residues. In germline, CDR1 is MNHEY, CDR2 SMNVEV (reference sequence). CDR3 sequence reads: CASSLGTRGTDTQYF. Written as DNA, the CDR3 is TGTGCCAGCAGTTTGGGGACTAGAGGTACAGATACGCAGTATTTT.

V gene TRBV7-2 combines with J gene TRBJ2-3; possible D gene TRBD1, 5 bases. V lost 5 bases to trimming and J lost 2 bases, with 11 bases between them. The germline CDR1 and CDR2 sequences are SGHTA and FQGNSA. This CDR3 has 14 amino acids. The DNA of the CDR3 is TGTGCCAGCAGCCAGACAGCATCCACAGATACGCAGTATTTT. It codes for CASSQTASTDTQYF.

The chain joins TRBV10-3 to TRBJ1-2, with D hard to call. Trimming took 3 bases from V and 7 from J, leaving 12 bases between them. From germline, CDR1 is ENHRY and CDR2 SYGVKD. The CDR3 has 13 residues. CDR3 sequence: CAISDSPSRGYTF. The CDR3 DNA reads TGTGCCATCAGTGATAGCCCCTCCCGTGGCTACACCTTC.

This sequence joins TRBV9 and TRBJ2-2, with TRBD2 identical over 8 bases. After removal of 2 bases from V and 5 bases from J, the junction contained 8 bases not matched to a gene. Germline V gives CDR1 SGDLS, CDR2 YYNGEE. The CDR3 loop spans 16 amino acids. The CDR3 DNA is TGTGCCAGCAGCGTCCAACCGGGACTAGGTACCGGGGAGCTGTTTTTT. Its protein is CASSVQPGLGTGELFF.

The genes are TRBV2 and TRBJ2-2; 10 positions match TRBD1. Germline values: CDR1 SNHLY, CDR2 FYNNEI. The trim removed 6 bases at V and 4 bases at J, leaving 8 bases unmatched. This CDR3 has 16 residues. The DNA for the CDR3 is TGTGCCAGCAGGCGAGACAGGGGGCCGGTCACCGGGGAGCTGTTTTTT. Translated, it gives CASRRDRGPVTGELFF.

The J gene is TRBJ2-4, the V gene TRBV27; tentatively, D is TRBD2 (5 bases). Germline values: CDR1 MNHEY, CDR2 SMNVEV (reference sequence). Trimming shortened V by 3 bases and J by 0 bases, and 9 bases separated the two germline ends. CDR3 length equals 15 residues. The CDR3: CASSLDFRAKNIQYF. CDR3 DNA sequence: TGTGCCAGCAGTTTGGACTTTAGAGCCAAAAACATTCAGTACTTC.

In this sample, this clone turned up once. The chain couples TRBV6-5 to TRBJ2-1, with D maybe TRBD1 (5 bases). This CDR3 comprises 13 residues. Per germline, CDR1 MNHEY and CDR2 SVGAGI. Between the trimmed V and J ends, which lost 7 bases and 3 bases, there was a span of 10 bases. The CDR3 is CASTAGIYNEQFF. The CDR3 region has the DNA TGTGCCAGCACGGCAGGGATCTACAATGAGCAGTTCTTC.

This chain links TRBV28 with TRBJ1-5, with TRBD1 matching 11 bases. The ends lost 6 bases at V and 7 bases at J; junction bases unmatched: 8. This CDR3 spans 15 amino acids. Germline V lookup: CDR1 MDHEN, CDR2 SYDVKM. CDR3 DNA: TGTGCCAGCAGCTCCGGGACAGGGGGGGTGCAGCCCCAGCATTTT. Amino acid sequence: CASSSGTGGVQPQHF.

The count of this clone is one. This chain uses TRBV5-1 with TRBJ2-3, with 10 bases lining up with TRBD1. Per germline, CDR1 SGHRS and CDR2 YFSETQ. Losses at the gene ends were 9 bases for V and 6 bases for J; bases not matched to a gene: 7. This CDR3 comprises 13 residues. CDR3: CATGQGGGDTQYF. CDR3 nucleotides: TGCGCCACCGGACAGGGGGGTGGTGATACGCAGTATTTT.

The J gene is TRBJ2-3, the V gene TRBV29-1; D possibly corresponds to TRBD2 (6 bases). Trimming stripped 7 bases from V and 1 base from J, with 12 bases between. Germline lookup yields CDR1 SQVTM and CDR2 ANQGSEA. CDR3 length equals 13 residues. The CDR3 sequence is CSGSGRRTDTQYF. Written as DNA, the CDR3 is TGCAGCGGGAGCGGGCGCCGCACAGATACGCAGTATTTT.

The chain couples TRBV4-3 to TRBJ2-1, with 15 bases lining up with TRBD2. The CDR3 has 17 amino acids. Germline values: CDR1 LGHNA, CDR2 YSLEER. Losses at the gene ends were 3 bases for V and 7 bases for J; bases not matched to a gene: 7. For the CDR3, the DNA is TGCGCCAGCAGCCACGGGACTAGCGGGGGGCCAGAGAATGAGCAGTTCTTC. Protein: CASSHGTSGGPENEQFF.

The chain couples TRBV19 to TRBJ2-2; 7 bases line up with TRBD1. V was pared by 0 bases and J by 5 bases, with 6 bases of the junction left unmatched. CDR1 and CDR2 from the germline V gene are LNHDA and SQIVND (reference sequence). CDR3 size: 16 residues. The CDR3 sequence: CASSIDWDSLTGELFF. The CDR3 bases are TGTGCCAGTAGTATAGATTGGGACAGCCTTACCGGGGAGCTGTTTTTT. The whole variable domain, remainder taken from reference TRBV19 and TRBJ2-2, is DGGITQSPKYLFRKEGQNVTLSCEQNLNHDAMYWYRQDPGQGLRLIYYSQIVNDFQKGDIAEGYSVSREKKESFPLTVTSAQKNPTAFYLCASSIDWDSLTGELFFGEGSRLTVL.

The rearrangement joins TRBV24-1 to TRBJ2-3, with a weak D call TRBD2 (5 bases). The CDR3 consists of 13 residues. The V end lost 1 base, the J end lost 8 bases, and 9 bases lay between the germline ends. The germline gives CDR1 KGHDR, CDR2 SFDVKD. CDR3 amino acids: CATSDFRRGTQYF. CDR3 DNA sequence: TGTGCCACCAGTGATTTTCGACGGGGTACGCAGTATTTT.

This chain connects TRBV9 to TRBJ1-1; maybe TRBD1 (6 bases). Trimming shortened V by 4 bases and J by 3 bases, and 13 bases separated the two germline ends. This CDR3 is built from 14 residues. From germline, CDR1 is SGDLS and CDR2 YYNGEE. CDR3 DNA: TGTGCCAGCAGCACCTTTCCAGGGGACACTGAAGCTTTCTTT. Protein product: CASSTFPGDTEAFF.

Written as DNA, the CDR3 is TGTGCCAGCAGCCCGGGAGTTAGTGATTCACCCCTCCACTTT. This sequence encodes CASSPGVSDSPLHF. The rearrangement links TRBV7-9 to TRBJ1-6; D call uncertain. V was cut by 5 bases and J by 8 bases, with 13 bases left in between. The CDR3 spans 14 residues. Germline V gives CDR1 SEHNR, CDR2 FQNEAQ (reference sequence).

The chain couples TRBV7-9 to TRBJ2-3; 7 nucleotides match TRBD1. V lost 4 bases to trimming and J lost 5 bases; unmatched junction nucleotides: 9. Germline CDR1 and CDR2: SEHNR and FQNEAQ (reference sequence). The CDR3 spans 15 residues. Written as DNA, the CDR3 is TGTGCCAGCAGCTCGAGAAAGAGACAGGGAGATACGCAGTATTTT. It encodes CASSSRKRQGDTQYF.

This clone came up a few times. The CDR3: CSVAGFMNTEAFF. The CDR3 DNA reads TGCAGCGTTGCAGGGTTCATGAACACTGAAGCTTTCTTT. This sequence joins TRBV29-1 and TRBJ1-1; D is perhaps TRBD1 (5 bases). V was clipped by 4 bases and J by 0 bases, with 9 bases between them. Germline V gives CDR1 SQVTM, CDR2 ANQGSEA. The CDR3 extends over 13 amino acids.

This clone was picked up one time. This chain connects TRBV9 to TRBJ2-1; the D gene is possibly TRBD2 (5 bases). This CDR3 comprises 14 residues. Trimming took 2 bases from V and 6 from J, leaving 12 bases between them. In germline, CDR1 is SGDLS, CDR2 YYNGEE. The CDR3 DNA follows: TGTGCCAGCAGCGTCATCCCAGGAGGCAATGAGCAGTTCTTC. Protein sequence: CASSVIPGGNEQFF.

The chain links TRBV4-1 to TRBJ2-7; maybe TRBD2 (5 bases). CDR1 is MGHRA and CDR2 is YSYEKL in the germline V gene. V lost 1 base, J lost 3 bases, and 10 bases lay in between. This CDR3 is 14 amino acids long. The CDR3, as DNA: TGCGCCAGCAGCCAAGCCCCCGGGAACTACGAGCAGTACTTC. Translating it yields CASSQAPGNYEQYF.